One sample yielded the 5 T cell receptor beta chains listed below, sequenced in a study of Graves' ophthalmopathy and Graves' hyperthyroidism. RNA served as the template for amplifying TCR beta CDR3 regions. The first round was an RT-PCR with HTBI primers, and the second round was a multiplex PCR. TCRdb re-analysed the multiplex PCR reads in MiXCR, keeping a single row per CDR3 protein. The data contain about 220,000 distinct CDR3 sequences, roughly a fifth of them singletons. The specimen sequenced was peripheral blood. Receptors were obtained from a woman aged 50 to 65 with Graves' ophthalmopathy.

In this sample, this clonotype turned up many times. V gene TRBV24-1 combines with J gene TRBJ2-2; D is possibly TRBD2 (6 bases). Germline-derived CDR1 and CDR2 are KGHDR and SFDVKD. The length of the CDR3 is 15 residues. Trimming took off 4 bases at V and 7 bases at J, with 15 bases between the two ends. CDR3 region: CATSDGSYIGGELFF. CDR3 DNA sequence: TGTGCCACCAGTGACGGGAGTTATATTGGCGGGGAGCTGTTTTTT.

This clonotype occurred many times. The chain combines TRBV12-3 or TRBV12-4 with TRBJ1-1, with D maybe TRBD1 (5 bases). Trimming shortened V by 7 bases and J by 9 bases, and 18 bases separated the two germline ends. The CDR3 contains 13 residues. CDR3 DNA sequence: TGTGCCAGCACCTTGGGGGAGGCAGCGAAAGCTTTCTTT. Amino acids: CASTLGEAAKAFF.

In its sample, this clonotype was seen many times. This chain connects TRBV7-2 to TRBJ2-5, with 10 bases aligning to TRBD2. The CDR3 totals 14 residues. The germline V gene encodes CDR1 SGHTA and CDR2 FQGNSA. V lost 4 bases and J lost 2; bases outside the gene matches: 1. The CDR3 protein is CASSWGLAQETQYF. In DNA form, the CDR3 reads TGTGCCAGCAGCTGGGGACTAGCGCAAGAGACCCAGTACTTC.

This clonotype has at least ten counts. CDR3 coding DNA: TGTGCCAGCCTCGAAAGGGAGACCCAGTACTTC. Translated: CASLERETQYF. The rearrangement joins TRBV28 to TRBJ2-5; D unclear. V was pared by 8 bases and J by 5 bases, with 9 bases between. Germline V lookup: CDR1 MDHEN, CDR2 SYDVKM. The CDR3 extends over 11 amino acids.

This clonotype has ten or more counts. The chain couples TRBV6-1 to TRBJ2-7; TRBD1 matches at 8 bases. Germline V CDR1 and CDR2: MNHNS, SASEGT. This CDR3 comprises 14 residues. J gave up 4 bases and V 6 bases, and 8 bases lay outside the gene matches. CDR3 sequence (DNA): TGTGCCAGCAGCGACAGGACAGGGCAATACGAGCAGTACTTC. Translating gives CASSDRTGQYEQYF.